The rows below give T cell receptor beta chains drawn from one sample of a study of beta chain features in type 1 diabetes. TCRdb's copy holds only in-frame clones and misses some; the assay was immunoSEQ multiplex PCR. The table shows hundreds of thousands of clones, with 7% to 9% occurring only once. The sequencing sample was made of central memory CD4+ T cells from blood. These receptors came from a woman between 18 and 29 years old in good health. The CDR3 runs from the conserved cysteine through the conserved F or W. A D gene is named only where the DNA matches it firmly. Clone size is stated in some rows and not others, as once, few, many or a class when expanded.

cdr3_nt: TGCAGCGTACCCCGACAGGGAAATACGCAGTATTTT
cdr3_aa: CSVPRQGNTQYF
v_call: TRBV29-1
clone_size: -
d_call: TRBD1
j_call: TRBJ2-3

cdr3_nt: TGCAGCGTTGACTCGGTCAACACTGAAGCTTTCTTT
cdr3_aa: CSVDSVNTEAFF
v_call: TRBV29-1
clone_size: few
d_call: -
j_call: TRBJ1-1

cdr3_nt: TGTGCCAGCAGCCCGGACAGGGATTTTGGGGAAGCTTTCTTT
cdr3_aa: CASSPDRDFGEAFF
v_call: TRBV7-9
clone_size: -
d_call: TRBD1
j_call: TRBJ1-1

cdr3_nt: TGTGCCAGCTCCCGTCGGATCCCAGAGACCCAGTACTTC
cdr3_aa: CASSRRIPETQYF
v_call: TRBV7-2
clone_size: few
d_call: -
j_call: TRBJ2-5

cdr3_nt: TGTGCCAGCGACCGACCGAACACCGGGGAGCTGTTTTTT
cdr3_aa: CASDRPNTGELFF
v_call: TRBV7-9
clone_size: few
d_call: -
j_call: TRBJ2-2

cdr3_nt: TGCAGCGCAATGGAAACAGGCTCTGGAAACACCATATATTTT
cdr3_aa: CSAMETGSGNTIYF
v_call: TRBV29-1
clone_size: -
d_call: -
j_call: TRBJ1-3

cdr3_nt: TGCGCCAGCAGCCAAGGCCCAGGACGTCACTACGAGCAGTACTTC
cdr3_aa: CASSQGPGRHYEQYF
v_call: TRBV4-3
clone_size: many
d_call: -
j_call: TRBJ2-7

cdr3_nt: TGTGCCAGCAATGAGTTAGGGATTCGCACAGATACGCAGTATTTT
cdr3_aa: CASNELGIRTDTQYF
v_call: TRBV28
clone_size: few
d_call: -
j_call: TRBJ2-3

cdr3_nt: TGTGCCAGCACGGATGCATGGTTGACAGATACGCAGTATTTT
cdr3_aa: CASTDAWLTDTQYF
v_call: TRBV11-2
clone_size: many
d_call: -
j_call: TRBJ2-3

cdr3_nt: TGTGCCAGCAGCTTCCTAGATGCGTACAATGAGCAGTTCTTC
cdr3_aa: CASSFLDAYNEQFF
v_call: TRBV5-6
clone_size: few
d_call: -
j_call: TRBJ2-1

cdr3_nt: TGTGCCAGCAGTAACCCCTACCGGAACACTGAAGCTTTCTTT
cdr3_aa: CASSNPYRNTEAFF
v_call: TRBV28
clone_size: few
d_call: -
j_call: TRBJ1-1

cdr3_nt: TGTGCCAGCAGCTGGACAGGGGAGGGAAACATTCAGTACTTC
cdr3_aa: CASSWTGEGNIQYF
v_call: TRBV11-2
clone_size: -
d_call: TRBD1
j_call: TRBJ2-4

cdr3_nt: TGTGCCAGCAGCCAGGGACTAGCGGGTACCGCCTACAATGAGCAGTTCTTC
cdr3_aa: CASSQGLAGTAYNEQFF
v_call: TRBV5-4
clone_size: few
d_call: TRBD2
j_call: TRBJ2-1

cdr3_nt: TGTGCCAGCAGCTTTCCTAGCGGGAGTAGGTCTACCTCCGAGCAGTACTTC
cdr3_aa: CASSFPSGSRSTSEQYF
v_call: TRBV7-2
clone_size: -
d_call: TRBD2
j_call: TRBJ2-7

cdr3_nt: TGTGCCAGCAGCCTCCAACTAGCGGGTCCGTCCTACGAGCAGTACTTC
cdr3_aa: CASSLQLAGPSYEQYF
v_call: TRBV4-2
clone_size: -
d_call: TRBD2
j_call: TRBJ2-7

cdr3_nt: TGTGCCAGCGCCCCAGGTGGCACAGATACGCAGTATTTT
cdr3_aa: CASAPGGTDTQYF
v_call: TRBV7-9
clone_size: few
d_call: -
j_call: TRBJ2-3

cdr3_nt: TGTGCCAGCAGTACCGGGACAGGGTCAAATCAGCCCCAGCATTTT
cdr3_aa: CASSTGTGSNQPQHF
v_call: TRBV19
clone_size: many
d_call: TRBD1
j_call: TRBJ1-5

cdr3_nt: TGTGCCAGCTCACCCGGGACAGGGGTCCCCAATGAGCAGTTCTTC
cdr3_aa: CASSPGTGVPNEQFF
v_call: TRBV18
clone_size: few
d_call: TRBD1
j_call: TRBJ2-1

cdr3_nt: TGTGCCAGCAGGCCTGGACAGACGATCAATCAGCCCCAGCATTTT
cdr3_aa: CASRPGQTINQPQHF
v_call: TRBV5-8
clone_size: few
d_call: -
j_call: TRBJ1-5

cdr3_nt: TGTGCCAGCAGCCCCGGGACCCACAATGAGCAGTTCTTC
cdr3_aa: CASSPGTHNEQFF
v_call: TRBV14
clone_size: many
d_call: -
j_call: TRBJ2-1

cdr3_nt: TGTGCCAGCGCTAGCGGCTCCTACAATGAGCAGTTCTTC
cdr3_aa: CASASGSYNEQFF
v_call: TRBV9
clone_size: -
d_call: TRBD2
j_call: TRBJ2-1

cdr3_nt: TGTGCCAGCACCACACGCGGGAGGGGCCTGAGAAGCACAGATACGCAGTATTTT
cdr3_aa: CASTTRGRGLRSTDTQYF
v_call: TRBV5-4
clone_size: -
d_call: TRBD2
j_call: TRBJ2-3

cdr3_nt: TGTGCCAGCAGTTTGATGGAAACTGGAAACACCATATATTTT
cdr3_aa: CASSLMETGNTIYF
v_call: TRBV28
clone_size: -
d_call: -
j_call: TRBJ1-3

cdr3_nt: TGTGCCAGCAGCGGACAAGGGGCTAGCGACCAAGAGACCCAGTACTTC
cdr3_aa: CASSGQGASDQETQYF
v_call: TRBV28
clone_size: -
d_call: -
j_call: TRBJ2-5

cdr3_nt: TGTGCCAGCAGTTACTCATTTCTAGGGGCCTACAATGAGCAGTTCTTC
cdr3_aa: CASSYSFLGAYNEQFF
v_call: TRBV6-5
clone_size: -
d_call: -
j_call: TRBJ2-1

cdr3_nt: TGCAGCGTTGGGGATGGCTACGAGCAGTACTTC
cdr3_aa: CSVGDGYEQYF
v_call: TRBV29-1
clone_size: many
d_call: -
j_call: TRBJ2-7